The source of this T cell receptor (beta chain) is a study of cytomegalovirus exposure and HLA in healthy donors (dated by TCRdb to about 2017). General notes on the study: An earlier analysis of more than 550 of the donors reported about 260 Gb of sequence data and around 100 million unique TCR beta sequences obtained from approximately 180 million T cells. The later analysis used no new phenotypic data to find candidate immune exposures, relying instead on TCR beta sequences and their occurrence across donors. All discovery cohort repertoires had been generated using a single sequencing platform. A handful of DR-DQ haplotypes were handled as single units for association and clustering because linkage in the cohort was strong. Alongside the repertoire data, information on donor age, sex, ethnicity and CMV serostatus was compiled. Among roughly 400 genotyped donors of the cohort, an average of approximately 240,000 unique TCR beta nucleotide sequences was sequenced per donor, of which 15% to 20% were non-productive. Along with the roughly 670-subject first cohort, a separate validation cohort of around 110 different subjects was used. The study combined high-throughput TCR immunosequencing, statistical association of individual TCRs with disease status, and machine learning to predict cytomegalovirus infection status. Class I and class II HLA loci were covered by the typing at four-digit resolution. Of the roughly 390 genotyped donors, more than 75% were placed in the genetic ancestry cluster associated with self-reported Caucasian donors. The study aimed to test whether signatures of past pathogen exposure could be identified by cataloging public T cell receptors. Typing coverage varied by locus: roughly 629-640 donors for A, B, C, DRB1 and DQB1; roughly 500 for DQA1; nearly 610 for DPA1; under 490 for DPB1. Genome-wide SNP genotypes for about 60% of the roughly 670 donors were used in a later genetic analysis, which treated that subset as a discovery cohort. In an earlier analysis of 500 to 650 of the donors, high-throughput TCR beta sequencing was used to judge whether each TCR beta V gene segment behaved as functional or pseudogenic. The study profiled the T cell repertoires of hundreds of subjects by immunosequencing and related them to cytomegalovirus serostatus. An early release covering 500 to 750 HLA-typed donors comprised approximately 290 gigabases of sequencing data and around 85 million unique TCR sequences. A later analysis re-analyzed previously published TCR beta repertoires from approximately 670 donors and added high-resolution HLA genotyping to study TCR occurrence patterns.

What the research found in general, with its limitations: In the study, around 150 TCR beta chains were listed as associated with cytomegalovirus. Most CMV-associated TCR beta chains appeared to be HLA-restricted in a later analysis, and the HLA associations seemed to be driven largely by CMV exposure. Presence/absence analyses assumed roughly uniform sequencing depth across donors, an assumption that may not hold. A further reported finding was that TCR beta sequences accurately predicted the HLA-A and HLA-B alleles for most subjects in the first cohort. For the cohort, immune exposure information was limited to CMV serostatus. An earlier analysis of around 600 of the donors showed that most TCR beta V segments appeared in productive rearrangements either about 87% or about 30% of the time, which broadly matched IMGT annotations. Because the 87-base-pair reads could not distinguish some IMGT-functional V segments, including TRBV6-2 and TRBV6-3, those segments were excluded. In a later analysis, HLA-associated TCR beta chains showed more clonal expansion and lower generation probabilities than non-associated chains that were equally common. Several of the top co-occurrence clusters appeared to be linked to parvovirus B19, influenza, CMV and Epstein-Barr virus, according to a later analysis. The classifier was reported to diagnose cytomegalovirus status with high specificity and sensitivity in both the original and validation cohorts. Because some donors lacked HLA typing at each locus, the association tests relied only on the typed subset. The sequencing pipeline was judged likely to have produced a cluster of highly shared sequence variants as a technical artifact. V-gene and J-gene trimming of TCR beta chains was associated with a missense DCLRE1C variant in a later genetic analysis, and the association was replicated in an independent cohort. According to a later genetic analysis, donors in an Asian-associated ancestry cluster had fewer N-insertions in productive TCRs than the roughly 700-donor mean. Linkage disequilibrium might explain the correlated functional status among segregating V segments, but an unknown experimental factor could not be excluded. In vitro tests confirmed that a few of the cytomegalovirus-associated TCR beta chains recognize cytomegalovirus antigens. Over 15 rarely observed V segments, including chromosome 9 orphons, were excluded from the earlier analysis of a few hundred of the donors because counts were too low. In a later analysis, around 17,000 TCR beta sequences were associated with specific HLA alleles at a false discovery rate of 0.05. Assigning TCR associations to individual alleles was difficult when HLA alleles, especially DR and DQ, strongly co-occurred. In a later analysis, TCR association rates were found to vary across HLA loci, with the most associated TCRs seen for DRB1 alleles and the fewest for HLA-C alleles. According to the authors, the approach could potentially be generalized to other disease states and immunological phenotypes. Across donors, most TCR sequences were observed very rarely, whereas some public TCRs were present in many individuals. This cohort had only TCR beta chains sequenced, and the lack of alpha or paired-chain data limited which features could be detected.

The cohort comprised around 700 healthy bone marrow donors. At the time of sampling, every cohort member was nominally healthy, though immune exposures that went unrecorded were likely present. The donor tested CMV seronegative, placing the donor among the 352 seronegative members of the cohort. Every donor gave a peripheral blood sample, and the peripheral blood mononuclear cells from that sample were used for TCR beta sequencing. Genomic DNA extraction from the blood cell samples was performed with the Qiagen DNeasy Blood Extraction Kit. This clone has just one count. Its antigen is unknown. No qualities accompany the bases; no much larger clone lies one base away. V loses 4 bases of germline sequence and J loses 1 base, and the interval between the two ends is 14 bases. CDR3 length: 15 amino acids, cysteine to phenylalanine. Only the CDR3 region is kept as DNA, spanning 45 bases read in frame from base 1. Looking up the germline V gene yields CDR1 SGHRS and CDR2 YFSETQ.

Receptors were amplified or captured by the immunoSEQ multiplex PCR assay. For the multiplex PCR, a mixture combining 60 forward primers for TCR Vbeta segments and 13 reverse primers for TCR Jbeta segments was used. Amplification of the CDR3 region of rearranged TCR beta genes was performed with a multiplex PCR assay on genomic DNA. Amplified TCR beta libraries were sequenced as 87-base-pair reads on the Illumina HiSeq System. In the original analysis: A later analysis counted approximately 84 million unique TCR beta chains across the 670 or so repertoires, and 10 million to 11 million of these chains were shared by at least two donors. To remove PCR and sequencing errors, raw reads were error-corrected and collapsed into unique sequences using a nearest-neighbor algorithm that merged closely related sequences. V, D and J gene segments were assigned by aligning CDR3 sequences to IMGT reference sequences. Each retained sequence needed at least a six-nucleotide match to both a V gene segment and a J gene segment. A rearrangement counted as productive if the CDR3 had no stop codons and remained in frame with V and J, and every other rearrangement counted as non-productive. CDR3 was defined by IMGT convention, running from the second conserved V-encoded cysteine to the conserved J-encoded phenylalanine. Sequences without an unambiguous match to a single V gene segment were excluded from the earlier analysis of 450 to 650 of the donors. In an earlier analysis of 587 of the donors, V segments were called functional above 56.7% productive rearrangements and were called segregating when the between-donor standard deviation exceeded 5%. A statistical classification framework was built for diagnosing cytomegalovirus status from the catalog of TCR beta chain sequences. A later analysis assigned V and J genes by comparing TCR nucleotide sequences with IMGT/GENE-DB human TR gene sequences. A later analysis assigned CDR3 sequences and most-parsimonious VDJ recombination scenarios with the TCRdist pipeline. In a later analysis, every TCR beta chain was defined by the combination of its CDR3 amino acid sequence and its V-gene family, and reads without a unique V-gene family were dropped. To address suspected cross-contamination and a sequencing artifact, a later analysis removed 550 to 750 highly shared, low-generation-probability nucleotide sequences. For each public chain, a later analysis derived a clonal expansion index from normalized ranks of inferred template counts within each repertoire. Generation probabilities in a later analysis came from a VDJ recombination model fitted to out-of-frame rearrangements, and those results were checked against IGoR. A later analysis scored TCR-TCR, TCR-HLA and TCR-CMV co-occurrence with hypergeometric tests, applying a repertoire-size bias correction to TCR pairs. A later analysis estimated false discovery rates by permuting HLA or CMV assignments 20 times. In a later analysis, co-occurring TCRs were grouped with DBSCAN, and TCRdist sequence similarity was added when clustering was performed within HLA-allele-positive subsets. Repertoires with fewer than 30,000 or more than 120,000 public chains, plus five repertoires with anomalous nucleotide sharing, were excluded from co-occurrence clustering. In its TCRdb copy, this immuneACCESS table keeps in-frame sequences only and misses some clones. Where compared with another copy, unresolved V genes explain less than half of these, and the others have no known cause. V and J calls plus clone size are reproduced from that table; the DNA served to infer D and trimming. This sample comprises approximately 170,000 clones, approximately 65% of them detected only once. Roughly 2.9% of the sample is in the top ten clones.

The sequence links TRBV5-1 to TRBJ1-1, with TRBD1 tentatively as D gene (6 bases match). Material: PBMCs. The sequence derives from a man aged 35 to 55 in good health and CMV-seronegative. This receptor has the CDR3 CASSPPDRENTEAFF. The DNA is TGCGCCAGCAGCCCACCGGACAGAGAGAACACTGAAGCTTTCTTT.